This T cell receptor beta chain appears in the sequencing data of a study of blood T cell repertoires in COVID-19. CDR3 length: 13 amino acids. Germline V gene sequence: CDR1 MGHRA, CDR2 YSYEKL. Trimming removed 0 bases from V and 7 bases from J; junction bases left unmatched: 2. Clones were read by immunoSEQ multiplex PCR, and TCRdb kept only the in-frame ones, dropping some. Altogether over 50,000 clones are present, around 87% being singletons, with the ten largest covering approximately 7%. The origin of this receptor is a man aged 55 to 70 with acute or convalescent COVID-19. The chain uses TRBV4-1 and TRBJ1-2, with 7 bases fitting TRBD1. Material: peripheral blood. CDR3 sequence reads: CASSQERGLGYTF. For the CDR3, the DNA is TGCGCCAGCAGCCAAGAAAGGGGGCTTGGCTACACCTTC.